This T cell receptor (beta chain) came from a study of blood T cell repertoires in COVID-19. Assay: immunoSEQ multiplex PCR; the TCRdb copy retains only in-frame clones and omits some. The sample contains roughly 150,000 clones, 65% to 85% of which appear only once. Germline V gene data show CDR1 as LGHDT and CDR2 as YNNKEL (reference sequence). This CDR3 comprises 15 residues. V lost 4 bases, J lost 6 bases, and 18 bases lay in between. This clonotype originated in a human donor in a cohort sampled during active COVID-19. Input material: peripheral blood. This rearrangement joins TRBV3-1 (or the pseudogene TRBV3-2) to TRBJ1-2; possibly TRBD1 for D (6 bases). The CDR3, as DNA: TGTGCCAGCAGCCCTTCGGCGGGGGGCGCAAATGGCTACACCTTC. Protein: CASSPSAGGANGYTF.